This T cell receptor beta chain was identified in a study of OX40 agonist ivuxolimab in advanced cancers. Background on the whole study: Ivuxolimab was a fully human IgG2 agonistic monoclonal antibody targeting the costimulatory receptor OX40 (CD134). Intravenous ivuxolimab was administered to patients every 2 weeks at six dose levels: 0.01, 0.1, 0.3, 1.5, 3 and 10 mg/kg. Of the roughly 54 patients in dose escalation, 19 had hepatocellular carcinoma, about 15 had melanoma, 9 had renal cell carcinoma and 9 had head and neck cancer. In the dose-escalation cohort, roughly 80% of patients were male, and the mean age was about 55 years, with a range of about 23 to 90. Patients were allowed to have had prior anti-PD-1, anti-PD-L1 or anti-CTLA-4 therapy, and 40% to 45% of the dose-escalation patients had been treated with checkpoint inhibitors. Partial responses were achieved by three dose-escalation patients, of whom one had hepatocellular carcinoma and two had cutaneous melanoma. Peripheral TCRbeta sequencing was intended to test whether TCR sequence diversity was altered and clonal T-cell expansion was caused by ivuxolimab. The paper describes the monotherapy dose-escalation part (N ≈ 51 patients) of the phase I trial of ivuxolimab. Beyond this particular receptor, the publication reports: In the 0.1-3.0 mg/kg groups, partial responders were among the patients with the lowest normalized peripheral clonal expansion, particularly in CD8+ T cells. Low levels of normalized T-cell clonal expansion were also seen in some patients who did not respond. Antigen specificity was not determined for the clonally expanded peripheral T cells. On average, CD8+ T cells showed more expanded clones than CD4+ T cells after ivuxolimab. At doses of 0.1 to 3.0 mg/kg, clonal expansion of both CD4+ and CD8+ T cells in blood was seen between baseline and week 6.

Patients with autoimmune disease history or receiving systemic immunosuppression were excluded from the trial. In every dose cohort, peripheral blood was drawn for TCR sequencing at baseline, cycle 4 day 1, and cycle 7 day 1. Samples were obtained from an open-label, multicenter, first-in-human phase I dose-escalation trial of ivuxolimab. Adults with locally advanced or metastatic melanoma, renal cell, hepatocellular, or head and neck squamous cell carcinoma were enrolled in the trial. Before TCR sequencing, CD4+ and CD8+ T cells were separately sorted from peripheral blood. To sequence the TCRbeta CDR3 region, genomic DNA was isolated from the sorted cells. The immunoSEQ Assay was used for sequencing of TCRbeta CDR3 regions. TCRdb took this table from immuneACCESS and kept in-frame rearrangements with V and J called. Such tables lack part of the clones; where checked against another copy, unresolved V genes explain under half of the gap, and the rest is unexplained. The sample table lists 45,000 to 50,000 clones, just over 90% of them with a count of one. Together, the top ten hold about 19% of the sample.

Reading from cysteine to phenylalanine, the CDR3 counts 12 amino acids. Here the CDR3 DNA is all that survives: 36 bases in frame from base 1. From the germline V gene, CDR1 is SGDLS and CDR2 is YYNGEE. At the junction V is shortened by 0 bases and J by 6 bases, with 6 bases in between. Turning to this clone: Its antigen remains unidentified. Within one base of it there is no much larger clone, and no base qualities were kept.

The receptor comes from an adult with an advanced solid tumor such as melanoma, head and neck, liver or kidney cancer. Sample: CD4+ or CD8+ T cells sorted from blood, taken in a trial of the OX40 agonist ivuxolimab. The chain couples TRBV9 to TRBJ1-2, with the identity of the D gene unclear. The sequenced DNA: TGTGCCAGCAGCGTAGGGGCAGATGGCTACACCTTC. This gives the protein CASSVGADGYTF. Beyond the CDR3, the reference TRBV9 and TRBJ1-2 genes provide the residues; the full variable domain reads: DSGVTQTPKHLITATGQRVTLRCSPRSGDLSVYWYQQSLDQGLQFLIQYYNGEERAKGNILERFSAQQFPDLHSELNLSSLELGDSALYFCASSVGADGYTFGSGTRLTVV.